A single sample gave rise to the 28 T cell receptor beta chains below, sequenced in a study of Graves' ophthalmopathy and Graves' hyperthyroidism. Amplification targeted the TCR beta CDR3 regions, with RNA transcripts as the source material. The workflow started with a first-round RT-PCR run with HTBI primers and then moved on to a second-round multiplex PCR. MiXCR was run by TCRdb on the multiplex PCR reads, yielding one entry per CDR3 protein. The table shows over a million distinct CDR3 sequences, with less than 45% occurring only once. Sequencing was carried out using peripheral blood or thyroid tissue (not recorded which). The source is an adult man with Graves' hyperthyroidism.

The chain couples TRBV7-9 to TRBJ1-1; no clear D. This CDR3 is 12 amino acids long. Germline V lookup: CDR1 SEHNR, CDR2 FQNEAQ (reference sequence). Trimming removed 2 bases from V and 6 bases from J, with 7 bases in between. CDR3 in DNA: TGTGCCAGCAGCTTATCGCCCCCTGAAGCTTTCTTT. Its translation is CASSLSPPEAFF.

This clonotype showed up many times. This chain uses TRBV29-1 with TRBJ1-1; D is ambiguous. The CDR3 has 12 residues. Looked up from germline, CDR1 is SQVTM and CDR2 is ANQGSEA. The ends were cut back, 5 bases at V and 1 base at J, with 8 bases in the middle. The CDR3, as DNA: TGCAGCGTTTTACGACGGAACACTGAAGCTTTCTTT. It encodes CSVLRRNTEAFF.

This clonotype came up many times. The chain couples TRBV20-1 to TRBJ2-7; 8 bases are shared with TRBD2. Germline V gene sequence: CDR1 DFQATT, CDR2 SNEGSKA (reference sequence). The CDR3 covers 13 residues. Trimming at V came to 6 bases and at J to 3 bases, leaving 7 bases not matched to a gene. Here the CDR3 reads CSAPTGTSYEQYF. CDR3 nucleotide sequence: TGCAGTGCCCCGACCGGGACTAGCTACGAGCAGTACTTC.

Many counts were recorded for this clonotype. J is TRBJ1-5 and V is TRBV2, with no clear D. V shed 6 bases and J shed 9 bases, with 15 bases lying between them. Germline CDR1 SNHLY, CDR2 FYNNEI. CDR3 length: 13 amino acids. CDR3 loop: CASSLSGNGPQHF. CDR3 sequence (DNA): TGTGCCAGCAGCCTCTCGGGGAATGGGCCCCAGCATTTT. Drawing the rest from reference TRBV2 and TRBJ1-5, the complete variable domain is EPEVTQTPSHQVTQMGQEVILRCVPISNHLYFYWYRQILGQKVEFLVSFYNNEISEKSEIFDDQFSVERPDGSNFTLKIRSTKLEDSAMYFCASSLSGNGPQHFGDGTRLSIL.

The rearrangement uses TRBV9 and TRBJ1-1; 7 bases fit TRBD1. This CDR3 is 15 amino acids long. Germline loops: CDR1 SGDLS, CDR2 YYNGEE. V was pared by 7 bases and J by 3 bases, with 12 bases of the junction left unmatched. CDR3 DNA: TGTGCCAGCTCCCGATCTTCCACAGGGGACACTGAAGCTTTCTTT. Its protein is CASSRSSTGDTEAFF.

The chain is built from TRBV7-9 and TRBJ2-5; 7 bases are shared with TRBD1. The V gene's germline CDR1 is SEHNR and CDR2 FQNEAQ (reference sequence). This CDR3 has 17 residues. The ends lost 2 bases at V and 0 bases at J; junction bases unmatched: 9. CDR3 DNA: TGTGCCAGCAGCTTACACCTCACAGGGGCCCACCAAGAGACCCAGTACTTC. It encodes CASSLHLTGAHQETQYF.

This clonotype was picked up many times. The V call is TRBV5-1, the J call TRBJ1-1; TRBD1 matches at 11 bases. V lost 0 bases and J lost 6; bases outside the gene matches: 4. This CDR3 is 15 amino acids long. Looked up from germline, CDR1 is SGHRS and CDR2 is YFSETQ. The CDR3 loop reads CASSLDWGQGAEAFF. DNA of the CDR3: TGCGCCAGCAGCTTGGATTGGGGACAGGGGGCTGAAGCTTTCTTT.

This clonotype was recorded many times. The rearrangement joins TRBV14 to TRBJ2-2; possibly TRBD1 for D (6 bases). The germline CDR1 and CDR2 sequences are SGHDN and FVKESK. V lost 5 bases, J lost 6 bases, and 10 bases lay in between. This CDR3 spans 13 amino acids. CDR3 sequence (DNA): TGTGCCAGCAGCTTACAGGGCGCCGGGGAGCTGTTTTTT. Its translation is CASSLQGAGELFF.

The genes are TRBV4-3 and TRBJ2-3, with D tentatively TRBD1 (6 bases). The CDR3 has 13 amino acids. V gave up 0 bases and J gave up 5 bases, with 6 bases separating them. Germline V gene data show CDR1 as LGHNA and CDR2 as YSLEER. CDR3 bases: TGCGCCAGCAGCCAAGAAGGGGGAGATACGCAGTATTTT. Its translation is CASSQEGGDTQYF.

J is TRBJ2-3 and V is TRBV20-1, with 9 bases that match TRBD2. The CDR3 runs to 15 residues. Germline values: CDR1 DFQATT, CDR2 SNEGSKA (reference sequence). V trimming: 5 bases; J trimming: 4 bases; junction bases outside the gene matches: 10. CDR3 residues: CSAAWLAGASDTQYF. Written as DNA, the CDR3 is TGCAGTGCTGCGTGGTTAGCGGGGGCGTCAGATACGCAGTATTTT.

This clonotype was counted ten times or more. V and J are TRBV24-1 and TRBJ2-5; possibly TRBD1 for D (5 bases). The CDR3 has 14 amino acids. CDR1 and CDR2 from the germline V gene are KGHDR and SFDVKD. Trimming shortened V by 3 bases and J by 3 bases, and 10 bases separated the two germline ends. This chain's CDR3 is CATSDGDRKETQYF. The CDR3 region has the DNA TGTGCCACCAGTGATGGTGACAGAAAAGAGACCCAGTACTTC.

Comments on this clonotype: Being one base from a much bigger clone, this may be a read error. Since no conserved phenylalanine or tryptophan closes the CDR3, a read error is the likely cause. The chain uses TRBV19 and TRBJ1-5; D ambiguous. The CDR3 has 13 amino acids. Germline CDR1 reads LNHDA; CDR2 reads SQIVND (reference sequence). Between the trimmed V and J ends, which lost 8 bases and 6 bases, there was a span of 14 bases. The CDR3: CASGPIRGQPQHL. In DNA form, the CDR3 reads TGTGCCAGTGGACCTATTCGGGGTCAGCCCCAGCATCTT.

The table lists this clonotype with many counts. V is TRBV7-2 and J is TRBJ1-1, with D possibly being TRBD1 (5 bases). The V end was cut by 5 bases, the J end by 5 bases, with 15 bases between. The length of the CDR3 is 14 residues. Germline CDR1 SGHTA, CDR2 FQGNSA. CDR3 sequence (DNA): TGTGCCAGCAGCCCGGGGCCATCGGGAACTGAAGCTTTCTTT. It codes for CASSPGPSGTEAFF. The entire variable domain, with the rest obtained from reference TRBV7-2 and TRBJ1-1, is as follows: GAGVSQSPSNKVTEKGKDVELRCDPISGHTALYWYRQSLGQGLEFLIYFQGNSAPDKSGLPSDRFSAERTGGSVSTLTIQRTQQEDSAVYLCASSPGPSGTEAFFGQGTRLTVV.

The gene calls are TRBV29-1 and TRBJ2-7, with a possible D match to TRBD2 (6 bases). The CDR3 loop spans 13 amino acids. Trimming stripped 6 bases from V and 1 base from J, with 13 bases between. Germline loops: CDR1 SQVTM, CDR2 ANQGSEA. The CDR3 DNA is TGCAGCGTGGGACTGGGGGTTTCCTACGAGCAGTACTTC. The encoded protein is CSVGLGVSYEQYF.

This clonotype was picked up a small number of times. V is TRBV5-8 and J is TRBJ1-1; 8 nucleotides align to TRBD1. J gave up 4 bases and V 0 bases, and 5 bases lay outside the gene matches. This CDR3 is built from 15 residues. The germline gives CDR1 SGHTS, CDR2 YDEGEE. The CDR3, as DNA: TGTGCCAGCAGCTTGGGACAGGGGTACGGCACTGAAGCTTTCTTT. Protein product: CASSLGQGYGTEAFF.

This clonotype was observed once. The CDR3 reads CAIKPGHQYEQYF. The CDR3 region has the DNA TGTGCCATCAAGCCTGGACACCAATACGAGCAGTACTTC. The chain recombines TRBV10-3 with TRBJ2-7; a weak D match, TRBD1 (5 bases). Trimming took off 7 bases at V and 4 bases at J, with 14 bases between the two ends. The CDR3 totals 13 residues. Germline V lookup: CDR1 ENHRY, CDR2 SYGVKD.

Only one count was recorded for this clonotype. A much bigger clone sits one base away, suggesting this may be a read error. CDR3 sequence: CASIPSGGLIRPQHF. In nucleotides, the CDR3 is TGTGCCAGTATCCCCTCGGGAGGGTTAATTCGGCCCCAGCATTTT. This chain joins TRBV19 and TRBJ1-5; no firm D call. In germline, CDR1 is LNHDA, CDR2 SQIVND (reference sequence). This CDR3 has 15 residues. Deletions cut 7 bases from V and 9 bases from J, with 22 bases between.

This clonotype was detected only once. One end of the junction does not line up with germline, which may come from a read error. V is TRBV25-1 and J is TRBJ1-5; no reliable D call. CDR3 length: 16 amino acids. CDR1 MGHDK and CDR2 SYGVNS come from the germline V gene. The CDR3 DNA reads as TGTGCCTGCAGTGCGCGGGTGGATAATAGCAATCAGCCCCAGCATTTT. It is translated as CACSARVDNSNQPQHF.

Of note for this clonotype: Relative to the germline gene, one junction end is altered; a read error may explain this. The chain links TRBV7-2 to TRBJ1-5, with D hard to call. Germline V lookup: CDR1 SGHTA, CDR2 FQGNSA. CDR3 length: 13 amino acids. The DNA of the CDR3 is TGTGCCAGCGGCTCGGGAGGTGTACAGCCCCAACATTTT. It specifies CASGSGGVQPQHF.

This clonotype was counted many times. The chain links TRBV2 to TRBJ2-7, with 7 positions matching TRBD2. This CDR3 is built from 13 residues. Germline values: CDR1 SNHLY, CDR2 FYNNEI. V gave up 7 bases and J gave up 2 bases; unmatched junction bases: 5. The CDR3 DNA reads as TGTGCCAGCAATGGACTAGGGGCCTACGAGCAGTACTTC. This codes for CASNGLGAYEQYF.

The chain combines TRBV30 with TRBJ1-1; D is undetermined. CDR1 is GTSNPN and CDR2 is SVGIG in the germline V gene (reference sequence). The CDR3 is 13 amino acids. The germline V and J ends were trimmed by 5 bases and 0 bases, with 10 bases remaining between them. In DNA form, the CDR3 reads TGTGCCTGGGATGACGGGGTGAACACTGAAGCTTTCTTT. As protein: CAWDDGVNTEAFF.

The CDR3 spells CAIRRQGRRPEAFF. The CDR3 DNA reads as TGTGCCATCAGACGACAGGGGAGGAGGCCTGAAGCTTTCTTT. V usage is TRBV10-3 and J usage is TRBJ1-1, with TRBD1 matching over 8 bases. Trimming removed 6 bases from V and 6 bases from J; junction bases left unmatched: 9. The CDR3 loop spans 14 amino acids. Germline CDR1 ENHRY, CDR2 SYGVKD.

V usage is TRBV2 and J usage is TRBJ1-6; tentative D call: TRBD1 (5 bases). The CDR3 length is 17 residues. Trimming pared 0 bases from V and 0 bases from J, leaving 9 bases between. Germline CDR1 reads SNHLY; CDR2 reads FYNNEI. CDR3 DNA sequence: TGTGCCAGCAGTGAAGCGGGACGGGGCTCCTATAATTCACCCCTCCACTTT. Protein: CASSEAGRGSYNSPLHF. The entire variable domain, with the rest obtained from reference TRBV2 and TRBJ1-6, is as follows: EPEVTQTPSHQVTQMGQEVILRCVPISNHLYFYWYRQILGQKVEFLVSFYNNEISEKSEIFDDQFSVERPDGSNFTLKIRSTKLEDSAMYFCASSEAGRGSYNSPLHFGNGTRLTVT.

The chain recombines TRBV12-3 or TRBV12-4 with TRBJ2-2; no reliable D call. V shed 6 bases and J shed 1 base, with 9 bases lying between them. The length of the CDR3 is 14 residues. The chain's CDR3 is CASRQPGNTGELFF. The CDR3 DNA follows: TGTGCCAGCAGACAACCGGGGAACACCGGGGAGCTGTTTTTT.

This clonotype was counted ten times or more. The chain combines TRBV11-2 with TRBJ2-7; TRBD1 aligns across 7 bases. J gave up 2 bases and V 8 bases, and 12 bases lay outside the gene matches. This CDR3 comprises 15 residues. The V gene's germline CDR1 is SGHAT and CDR2 FQNNGV. The CDR3 nucleotides are TGTGCCAGCGCTCGCTCCGGGACAGATCCCTACGAGCAGTACTTC. It translates to CASARSGTDPYEQYF.

Many counts were recorded for this clonotype. V is TRBV29-1 and J is TRBJ2-7; TRBD1 agrees at 7 bases. CDR1 and CDR2 from the germline V gene are SQVTM and ANQGSEA. Germline trimming cut 7 bases from V and 3 bases from J; bases unmatched to any gene: 12. This CDR3 is 14 amino acids long. CDR3 amino acids: CSALRTGGDYEQYF. As DNA, the CDR3 is TGCAGCGCGCTTCGGACAGGCGGAGACTACGAGCAGTACTTC.

To note about this clonotype: A clone one base away is much larger, so this may be a read error. CDR3 amino acids: CAGSILAGVGYEQYF. The DNA of the CDR3 is TGTGCCGGCAGTATCCTAGCGGGAGTGGGCTACGAGCAGTACTTC. J is TRBJ2-7 and V is TRBV7-9, with 10 bases that match TRBD2. There are 15 residues in the CDR3. Germline values: CDR1 SEHNR, CDR2 FQNEAQ (reference sequence). The full variable domain, in which reference TRBV7-9 and TRBJ2-7 provide the parts outside the CDR3, is DTGVSQNPRHKITKRGQNVTFRCDPISEHNRLYWYRQTLGQGPEFLTYFQNEAQLEKSRLLSDRFSAERPKGSFSTLEIQRTEQGDSAMYLCAGSILAGVGYEQYFGPGTRLTVT.

The rearrangement uses TRBV7-9 and TRBJ2-6; D perhaps matches TRBD2 (6 bases). Germline V gives CDR1 SEHNR, CDR2 FQNEAQ (reference sequence). V lost 10 bases and J 2 bases, leaving 9 bases between the germline ends. CDR3 length equals 13 residues. The DNA of the CDR3 is TGTGCCACACTAGCTGCTGGGGCCAACGTCCTGACTTTC. Protein product: CATLAAGANVLTF.